The present T cell receptor (beta chain) was sequenced within a study of Tregs in tolerant kidney transplant recipients. Study findings and constraints: Expanding Tregs on activated donor B cells appeared to best identify donor-specific TCRbeta clones.

This clone was detected only once. What it binds is unknown. Deletions cut 8 bases from V and 4 bases from J, with 18 bases between. Germline V gene sequence: CDR1 SEHNR, CDR2 FQNEAQ (reference sequence). The CDR3 runs to 14 residues. CD4+CD25+CD127- Tregs, CD4+CD25- non-Tregs, CD4 and CD8 cells were sorted. Method: immunoSEQ multiplex PCR; TCRdb's copy keeps in-frame clones and lacks some. The table has 100,000 to 150,000 clones, about 91% seen once; the top ten hold around 0.58%. The sequenced sample consisted of CD4+ T cells from blood. The receptor was derived from a human donor in good health. The V and J genes are TRBV7-9 and TRBJ2-7; D is possibly TRBD1 (5 bases). The CDR3 reads CASQVAGLVYEQYF. CDR3 DNA sequence: TGTGCCAGCCAGGTGGCAGGGTTAGTTTACGAGCAGTACTTC.